This T cell receptor (beta chain) came from a study of shared clonotypes between healthy human individuals. For the study at large: Serving as donors were two women and a few men, whose ages spanned 18 to 49.

Terminally differentiated effector memory CD45RA+ cells were excluded by CCR7 positive selection of CD45RO-negative cells. The CDR3 contains 15 residues. V was pared by 6 bases and J by 3 bases, with 16 bases between. Germline V gene data show CDR1 as SNHLY and CDR2 as FYNNEI. The study, taken as a whole, reports: The diversity represented, both genetic and in exposure history, was limited by few donors.

As regards this clone: As yet, its antigen is unknown.

Assay execution proceeded at the deep level. Genomic DNA of each subset was evenly split across several immunoSEQ plates. Using immunoSEQ multiplex PCR, the repertoire was profiled, and TCRdb retains in-frame clones only, with some absent. The sample holds about 600,000 clones, 95% to 96% seen once. The rearrangement links TRBV2 to TRBJ2-3, with D possibly being TRBD1 or TRBD2 (5 bases each). The specimen was naive CD8+ T cells sorted from blood. The sequence was collected from a young woman in good health. The CDR3 DNA reads TGTGCCAGCAGGGATTTCCCGGGACGGACAGATACGCAGTATTTT. Its translation is CASRDFPGRTDTQYF.